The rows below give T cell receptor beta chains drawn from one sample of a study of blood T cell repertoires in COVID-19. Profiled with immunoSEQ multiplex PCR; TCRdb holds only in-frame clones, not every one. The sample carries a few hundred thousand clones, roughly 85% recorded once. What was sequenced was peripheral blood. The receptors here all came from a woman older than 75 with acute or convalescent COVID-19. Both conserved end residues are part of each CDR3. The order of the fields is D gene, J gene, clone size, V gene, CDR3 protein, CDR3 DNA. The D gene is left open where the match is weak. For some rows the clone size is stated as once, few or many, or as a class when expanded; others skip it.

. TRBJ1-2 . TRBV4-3 CASSPRMGQGYGYTF TGCGCCAGCAGCCCCCGGATGGGGCAGGGCTATGGCTACACCTTC
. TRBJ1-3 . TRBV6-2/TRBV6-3 CASSYTRGRGRSGNTIYF TGTGCCAGCAGTTACACCCGAGGCAGGGGCCGCTCTGGAAACACCATATATTTT
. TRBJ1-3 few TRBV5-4 CASSPDRNFEPSFSGNTIYF TGTGCCAGCAGCCCCGACAGAAACTTCGAACCTTCTTTCTCTGGAAACACCATATATTTT
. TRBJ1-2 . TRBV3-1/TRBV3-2 CASSQAGYGYTF TGTGCCAGCAGCCAAGCGGGGTATGGCTACACCTTC
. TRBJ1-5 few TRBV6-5 CASINYSNQPQHF TGTGCCAGCATAAACTATAGCAATCAGCCCCAGCATTTT
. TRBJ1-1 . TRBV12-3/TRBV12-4 CASSFGEDTEAFF TGTGCCAGCAGTTTCGGGGAAGACACTGAAGCTTTCTTT
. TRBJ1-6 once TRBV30 CAWSVPPRGSPLHF TGTGCCTGGAGTGTACCCCCCAGAGGATCACCCCTCCACTTT
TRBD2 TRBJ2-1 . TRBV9 CASSVTSGGYNEQFF TGTGCCAGCAGCGTCACTAGCGGGGGGTACAATGAGCAGTTCTTC
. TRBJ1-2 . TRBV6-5 CASYVGLYYGYTF TGTGCCAGCTATGTAGGACTGTACTATGGCTACACCTTC
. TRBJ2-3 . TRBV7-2 CASSRRDTQYF TGTGCCAGCAGCCGGAGAGATACGCAGTATTTT
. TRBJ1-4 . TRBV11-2 CASSLFYGPDVGKLFF TGTGCCAGCAGCTTATTTTATGGGCCAGACGTGGGAAAACTGTTTTTT
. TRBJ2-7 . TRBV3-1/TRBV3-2 CASSLTGYNEQYF TGTGCCAGCTCCCTTACAGGGTACAACGAGCAGTACTTC
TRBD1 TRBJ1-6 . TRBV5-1 CASRRGHGDSPLHF TGCGCCAGCAGGAGGGGGCACGGCGATTCACCCCTCCACTTT
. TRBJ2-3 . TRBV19 CASSIFPPGAGVLTDTQYF TGTGCCAGTAGTATATTTCCCCCAGGGGCGGGGGTGCTCACAGATACGCAGTATTTT
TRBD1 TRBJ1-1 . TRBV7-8 CASSLLRTGPSEAFF TGTGCCAGCAGCTTACTTCGGACAGGTCCCAGCGAAGCTTTCTTT
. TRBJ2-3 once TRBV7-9 CASSLRATGRAFWADTQYF TGTGCCAGCAGCTTACGAGCTACAGGGCGGGCTTTTTGGGCAGATACGCAGTATTTT
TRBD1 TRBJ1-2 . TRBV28 CASSWAGGGLMGGYTF TGTGCCAGCAGTTGGGCAGGGGGAGGACTTATGGGCGGCTACACCTTC
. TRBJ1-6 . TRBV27 CASSLKGAMYNSPLHF TGTGCCAGCAGTTTAAAAGGGGCCATGTATAATTCACCCCTCCACTTT